A selection of T cell receptor beta chains follows, all from one sample in a study of immune heterogeneity within non-small cell lung tumors. Each CDR3 protein gets one entry after TCRdb re-called the multiplex PCR reads with MiXCR. The profile shows 3,500 to 5,500 distinct CDR3 sequences, 20% to 25% of them singletons. The sample comprised lung tumor tissue. The origin of the receptors is a man between 65 and 85 years old with non-small cell lung cancer. Each CDR3 is given with its conserved first and last residue. Each record gives: J gene, V gene, CDR3 protein.

J: TRBJ1-1; V: TRBV19; CDR3: CASSMAGSMNTEAFF
J: TRBJ2-2; V: TRBV20-1; CDR3: CSARGDSGANTGELFF
J: TRBJ2-1; V: TRBV24-1; CDR3: CATSALTGVGDEQFF
J: TRBJ2-5; V: TRBV7-9; CDR3: CASSLGWAGLASEGEETQYF
J: TRBJ1-4; V: TRBV20-1; CDR3: CSAREPGGSDLRKLFF
J: TRBJ1-2; V: TRBV20-1; CDR3: CSAERQGASGYGYTF
J: TRBJ2-5; V: TRBV27; CDR3: CASRKYSSQETQYF
J: TRBJ2-5; V: TRBV27; CDR3: CASSPDRKETQYF
J: TRBJ2-2; V: TRBV4-2; CDR3: CASSLLAGGRTGELFF
J: TRBJ1-3; V: TRBV20-1; CDR3: CSAQSGYTIYF
J: TRBJ2-3; V: TRBV3-1; CDR3: CASQPGTSGNTDTQYF
J: TRBJ1-1; V: TRBV7-9; CDR3: CASGTLTGGRSEAFF
J: TRBJ1-3; V: TRBV5-4; CDR3: CASSEEESSGNTIYF
J: TRBJ2-7; V: TRBV5-4; CDR3: CASKQAWDESYEQYF
J: TRBJ1-3; V: TRBV20-1; CDR3: CSAAPPGQGNTIYF
J: TRBJ2-1; V: TRBV2; CDR3: CASSGWGLAGPSSYNEQFF
J: TRBJ1-1; V: TRBV6-5; CDR3: CASSYGDGVAFF
J: TRBJ2-4; V: TRBV5-6; CDR3: CASSLGSQGNIQYF
J: TRBJ2-3; V: TRBV6-2/TRBV6-3; CDR3: CASSYSTSGRWGDTRYF
J: TRBJ2-3; V: TRBV30; CDR3: CAWSSSWGGLQYDTQYF
J: TRBJ1-1; V: TRBV29-1; CDR3: CSVEDIGQRPEAFF
J: TRBJ1-3; V: TRBV12-3/TRBV12-4; CDR3: CASSLGTSSGNTIYF
J: TRBJ2-5; V: TRBV18; CDR3: CASSPWQETQYF
J: TRBJ1-5; V: TRBV18; CDR3: CASSTGTGGSNQPQHF
J: TRBJ1-2; V: TRBV28; CDR3: CASSFADLYNYGYTF
J: TRBJ2-7; V: TRBV7-2; CDR3: CASSLTRDGEQYF
J: TRBJ1-2; V: TRBV6-1; CDR3: CASSTPKETGALFYGYTF
J: TRBJ1-6; V: TRBV9; CDR3: CASSVNPGLEAPLHF
J: TRBJ1-3; V: TRBV27; CDR3: CASSLTWAHIHSGNTIYF
J: TRBJ2-1; V: TRBV12-3/TRBV12-4; CDR3: CASSQSSGGYNEQFF
J: TRBJ2-2; V: TRBV11-2; CDR3: CASSRTSDGAGELFF
J: TRBJ1-2; V: TRBV5-6; CDR3: CASSLDLEARVTF
J: TRBJ2-1; V: TRBV5-1; CDR3: CASSQRLAGGYNEQFF
J: TRBJ2-3; V: TRBV27; CDR3: CASSLIASGSIDTQYF
J: TRBJ2-7; V: TRBV5-4; CDR3: CASSSPGTSVYEQYF
J: TRBJ2-1; V: TRBV19; CDR3: CASSIDGQSYNEQFF
J: TRBJ1-1; V: TRBV11-2; CDR3: CASSSDTRRAEAFF
J: TRBJ2-1; V: TRBV6-5; CDR3: CASSYSCLCDEQFF
J: TRBJ1-5; V: TRBV10-3; CDR3: CAIRDGSNQPQHF
J: TRBJ1-6; V: TRBV12-3/TRBV12-4; CDR3: CASSLGGFSPLHF